This T cell receptor beta chain was sequenced in a study of CD8+CD57+ T cells in acquired aplastic anemia. Study background: Sorted CD4+ plus CD8+ cells gave DNA averaging 3.2 ug.

All patients picked for sequencing had shown, by flow cytometry, an expansion of CD8+CD57+ cells. It was genomic DNA that served as the template for profiling TCR beta VDJ and CDR3. TCRdb independently ran MiXCR on the reads; one entry per CDR3 protein. This table has fewer than 200,000 distinct CDR3 sequences, 48% appearing once. The V end lost 1 base, the J end lost 8 bases, and 11 bases lay between the germline ends. The CDR3 length is 13 residues. Per the germline V gene, CDR1 is LGHNA and CDR2 is YSLEER. Worth noting for this clonotype: This clone may be a read error of a much larger clone one base away.

The chain carries TRBV4-3 and TRBJ1-2; D possibly corresponds to TRBD1 (5 bases). The sequence was obtained from a human donor with aplastic anemia. Material: sorted CD4+, CD8+, or CD8+CD57+ T cells (not recorded which) from PBMCs. In DNA form, the CDR3 reads TGCGCCAGCAGCCAAGTGGGGGAGCTCGGCTACACCTTC. Protein product: CASSQVGELGYTF.